This T cell receptor (beta chain) appears in the sequencing data of a study of T cell changes during pregnancy in multiple sclerosis. This CDR3 is 15 amino acids long. Germline CDR1 and CDR2: SGHNT and YYREEE (reference sequence). V lost 5 bases, J lost 3 bases, and 6 bases stayed unmatched. Sequencing was performed with immunoSEQ multiplex PCR; in TCRdb, only in-frame clones are kept and a portion is missing. The table has over 30,000 clones, almost 95% seen once; the top ten hold about 0.32%. The sequence was obtained from a female donor with multiple sclerosis, enrolled in a pregnancy study. J is TRBJ2-2 and V is TRBV5-4, with TRBD2 matching 8 bases. The sample here was CD4+ T cells from peripheral blood mononuclear cells, taken after pregnancy. DNA for the CDR3: TGTGCCAGCAGGCGCGGGGGGACGGACACCGGGGAGCTGTTTTTT. It yields the protein CASRRGGTDTGELFF.